These T cell receptor beta chains were read from a single sample in a study of response to subunit inactivated influenza vaccine. TCRdb fed the RT-PCR reads into MiXCR, producing one record per CDR3 protein. The profile shows 450,000 to 700,000 distinct CDR3 sequences, 12% to 15% of them singletons. The sequenced sample was PBMCs from blood, obtained 12 days after vaccination. The source is a man aged 50 or older who received an inactivated influenza vaccine. The CDR3 runs from the conserved cysteine through the conserved F or W. The D gene is left open where the match is weak. Expanded clones get a size class; other rows say once, few or many, or leave the size out.

D | J | size | V | CDR3 | DNA
- | TRBJ1-4 | once | TRBV3-1 | CASSSRGRTNEKLFF | TGTGCCAGCAGCTCGCGAGGGAGGACTAATGAAAAACTGTTTTTT
TRBD1 | TRBJ2-1 | - | TRBV7-6 | CASSLEGQNPYNEQFF | TGTGCCAGCAGCTTAGAGGGACAGAACCCCTACAATGAGCAGTTCTTC
- | TRBJ2-6 | - | TRBV19 | CASSTYQTGTSGANVLTF | TGTGCCAGTAGTACCTACCAGACAGGGACTTCTGGGGCCAACGTCCTGACTTTC
- | TRBJ2-3 | - | TRBV14 | CASSQGRRRSTDTQYF | TGTGCCAGCAGCCAAGGAAGGCGTAGAAGCACAGATACGCAGTATTTT
- | TRBJ1-1 | - | TRBV7-8 | CASSSPVGGLNTEAFF | TGTGCCAGCAGCTCCCCTGTAGGCGGCCTGAACACTGAAGCTTTCTTT
- | TRBJ2-3 | many | TRBV7-6 | CASSSFRTDTQYF | TGTGCCAGCAGCTCGTTTCGCACAGATACGCAGTATTTT
- | TRBJ2-4 | few | TRBV6-2/TRBV6-3 | CASSSGDIQYF | TGTGCCAGCAGTTCCGGGGACATTCAGTACTTC
TRBD2 | TRBJ2-1 | - | TRBV10-3 | CAISEGLVGYNEQFF | TGTGCCATCAGTGAGGGACTAGTGGGCTACAATGAGCAGTTCTTC
- | TRBJ1-3 | few | TRBV7-2 | CASSLAGRGTGNTIYF | TGTGCCAGCAGCTTAGCCGGGAGAGGTACAGGAAACACCATATATTTT
- | TRBJ2-4 | - | TRBV11-2 | CASRSLRAGNKGKNIQYF | TGTGCCAGCAGGTCTCTGAGGGCAGGGAATAAGGGAAAAAACATTCAGTACTTC
TRBD1 | TRBJ2-2 | - | TRBV5-6 | CASSRTQDRVNTGELFF | TGTGCCAGCAGCCGAACTCAGGACAGGGTGAACACCGGGGAGCTGTTTTTT
- | TRBJ2-3 | - | TRBV4-2 | CASSQDRGRARDTQYF | TGTGCCAGCAGCCAAGATCGTGGCAGGGCAAGGGATACGCAGTATTTT
- | TRBJ1-2 | many | TRBV19 | CASSIVGGSNYGYTF | TGTGCCAGTAGTATAGTCGGCGGATCTAACTATGGCTACACCTTC
- | TRBJ1-1 | - | TRBV12-3/TRBV12-4 | CASSLGGRAVAFF | TGTGCCAGCAGTTTAGGGGGGAGGGCGGTAGCTTTCTTT
- | TRBJ2-7 | - | TRBV5-1 | CASSLEPSDTQGSYEQYF | TGCGCCAGCAGCTTGGAGCCCTCGGATACCCAGGGGTCCTACGAGCAGTACTTC
TRBD1 | TRBJ1-2 | few | TRBV18 | CASSSQGADYGYTF | TGTGCCAGCTCATCGCAGGGGGCCGACTATGGCTACACCTTC
- | TRBJ2-3 | - | TRBV27 | CASSFLLGPLARPDTQYF | TGTGCCAGCAGCTTTCTCCTCGGGCCCTTAGCCCGTCCAGATACGCAGTATTTT
TRBD1 | TRBJ2-1 | few | TRBV7-2 | CASSEGQGVYNEQFF | TGTGCCAGCAGCGAGGGACAGGGGGTGTACAATGAGCAGTTCTTC
- | TRBJ1-1 | once | TRBV5-1 | CASSVNRALNTEAFF | TGCGCCAGCAGCGTAAACCGGGCCTTGAACACTGAAGCTTTCTTT
- | TRBJ2-5 | - | TRBV20-1 | CSAPERAWETQYF | TGCAGTGCCCCAGAGCGAGCATGGGAGACCCAGTACTTC
- | TRBJ1-5 | many | TRBV2 | CASSVGTLIYSNQPQHF | TGTGCCAGCAGCGTCGGGACATTAATTTATAGCAATCAGCCCCAGCATTTT
- | TRBJ2-7 | - | TRBV18 | CASSDDLYEQYF | TGTGCCAGCTCAGACGACCTCTACGAGCAGTACTTC
TRBD2 | TRBJ2-1 | few | TRBV6-2/TRBV6-3 | CASSYSGTSNEQFF | TGTGCCAGCAGTTACTCCGGGACTAGCAATGAGCAGTTCTTC
- | TRBJ2-7 | - | TRBV30 | CAWSGGRTYEQYF | TGTGCCTGGAGCGGAGGGAGGACCTACGAGCAGTACTTC
TRBD1 | TRBJ2-7 | - | TRBV25-1 | CASMGQARTEQYF | TGTGCCAGCATGGGACAGGCCCGAACCGAGCAGTACTTC